This T cell receptor (beta chain) came from a study of T cells in narcolepsy. Study context: Patients with NT1 or NT2 and healthy control donors were enrolled.

This table comes from immunoSEQ multiplex PCR, and its TCRdb copy is limited to in-frame clones, with some not included. This repertoire shows fewer than 35,000 clones, around four fifths found once; its top ten account for about 2.5%. General study points: Comparing one patient's CSF and blood CD4+ clonotypes highlighted HCRT- and TRIB2-specific autoreactive clonotypes.

This CDR3 spans 15 amino acids. CDR1 SGHTA and CDR2 FQGNSA come from the germline V gene. V was shortened by 5 bases and J by 2 bases, with 13 bases between the two germline ends. To note about this clone: Its target is unknown.

Sequencing was performed on CD45RA- memory CD4+ T cells from PBMCs. This chain joins TRBV7-2 and TRBJ1-5, with a weak D call TRBD1 (5 bases). The TCR comes from a human donor with narcolepsy. The CDR3 is CASSGGGHRNQPQHF. CDR3 nucleotides: TGTGCCAGCAGCGGAGGAGGACACCGCAATCAGCCCCAGCATTTT.